This TCR beta chain is from a study of Ad26.COV2.S vaccination and SARS-CoV-2 variants (dated by TCRdb to the early 2020s). Study-level background: Vaccine-arm donors came from COV1001, a multicentre, randomized, double-blind, placebo-controlled phase I-IIa trial of Ad26.COV2.S in healthy adults. Investigators remained blinded to trial group allocation during experiments and outcome assessment. Participants in the trial were split at random into five groups of five each, receiving low-dose or high-dose Ad26.COV2.S once or twice, or else placebo on both occasions. Ad26.COV2.S was given intramuscularly at 5x10^10 or 1x10^11 viral particles, as a single shot or as two shots 56 days apart. The TCR-sequenced set comprised approximately 30 samples: roughly 19 Ad26.COV2.S vaccine recipients, 5 placebo recipients and 8 SARS-CoV-2 convalescent individuals. TCRbeta repertoire sequencing was used to assess the specificity and breadth of SARS-CoV-2-reactive T cell receptors after Ad26.COV2.S vaccination. Study-wide findings and limitations: It was noted by the authors that total T cell responses may have been underestimated by the TCR breadth and depth analyses. Vaccine and placebo recipients had comparable non-spike TCR breadth, which fits with the vaccine containing only spike. Comparing responses between vaccine doses or regimens was not something the study was powered to do. After vaccination, spike-specific CD8+ and CD4+ T cell responses were reported to show substantial breadth. Spike-specific TCR breadth was higher in Ad26.COV2.S recipients than in placebo recipients (P = 0.0014).

Sample treatment or condition, as interpreted from the label and publication: about 20 received Ad26.COV2.S at low or high dose, single or two shots; five or six received placebo; per-sample allocation not given. For vaccine and placebo recipients, the sequenced repertoires came from samples collected on day 63 after the first injection. In Cohort 1b, around 25 adults aged 18-55 years were enrolled at a single site in Boston, USA, between 29 July and 7 August 2020. Ad26.COV2.S was a replication-incompetent adenovirus type 26 vector expressing a prefusion-stabilized SARS-CoV-2 spike protein from the original Wuhan strain. As encoded in the germline V gene, CDR1 is MNHEY while CDR2 is SVGAGI. Cut back by 0 bases and 6 bases, the V and J ends lie 9 bases apart. The CDR3 runs 14 residues from the cysteine to the phenylalanine. Kept here is only the CDR3 DNA, which spans 42 bases and is read in frame from base 1.

With regard to this clone: The specificity of this receptor is unknown. No base-level quality is on record; no much larger clone is a single base apart.

The immunoSEQ Assay was used to sequence TCRbeta CDR3 regions. After extraction, genomic DNA underwent amplification by bias-controlled multiplex PCR, followed by high-throughput sequencing. The authors' pipeline ran thus. To quantify the absolute abundance of every unique TCRbeta CDR3 region, sequences were collapsed and filtered. T cell fraction was estimated by normalizing TCRbeta template counts to usable DNA, with usable DNA measured through amplification of reference genes found in all nucleated cells. Repertoire TCRs were annotated as SARS-CoV-2-specific when V gene, CDR3 amino acid sequence and J gene were exactly matched to a known reactive TCR set. The reference SARS-CoV-2 TCR set came from MIRA and was filtered for enrichment in COVID-19-positive ImmuneCODE repertoires, removing public or cross-reactive TCRs. Drawing on the MIRA antigens, annotated TCRs were analysed further at the level of specific ORF or position within ORF. Breadth was defined as annotated unique rearrangements over total unique productive rearrangements; depth was the summed frequency of those rearrangements. Two-sided Wilcoxon rank-sum tests were used to compare TCR breadth between groups. Entries here come from immuneACCESS through TCRdb and include only in-frame sequences with V and J called. Some clones fail to appear in such tables; in the studies checked, an unresolved V gene covers under half of the shortfall, and the cause of the remainder is unknown. The V and J calls and clone size come from that table; D and trimming were worked out from the DNA. This sample has 500,000 or so clones in its table, and roughly nine tenths of those were observed once. The ten largest clones take up 9.5% to 15% of the sample.

The TCR sequence derives from a person aged 18-65 years who received the Ad26.COV2.S COVID-19 vaccine or a placebo. The specimen was peripheral blood, collected in a trial of Ad26.COV2.S vaccine versus placebo. This receptor chain uses TRBV6-5 and TRBJ2-1; matching of 5 bases hints at TRBD1 as the D gene. In nucleotide form, the sequence is TGTGCCAGCAGTTACTCGTTCAGGGCCAATGAGCAGTTCTTC. The resulting protein is CASSYSFRANEQFF.